Each of the 27 T cell receptor beta chains below was sequenced from the same sample in a study of siplizumab effects on memory and regulatory T cells. TCRdb keeps only in-frame clones here, not all; method: immunoSEQ multiplex PCR. The sample includes more than 90,000 clones, 85% to 95% seen only once; the top ten take roughly 1.3%. The sequencing input was non-Treg CD4+ T cells sorted from blood. Receptor source: a human donor in good health.

The V gene is TRBV6-4, the J gene TRBJ1-1; no clear D gene. V shed 8 bases and J shed 0 bases, with 10 bases lying between them. From germline, CDR1 is MRHNA and CDR2 SNTAGT. The CDR3 runs to 13 residues. CDR3 nucleotide sequence: TGTGCCAGCGGCAGGACTTTGAACACTGAAGCTTTCTTT. It encodes CASGRTLNTEAFF.

The chain couples TRBV5-1 to TRBJ2-1, with a possible D match to TRBD2 (5 bases). V was pared by 4 bases and J by 4 bases, with 12 bases between. Germline loops: CDR1 SGHRS, CDR2 YFSETQ. There are 14 residues in the CDR3. CDR3 in DNA: TGCGCCAGCAGCCACCCCGGGGAGTACAATGAGCAGTTCTTC. Its translation is CASSHPGEYNEQFF.

The V gene is TRBV19, the J gene TRBJ1-2; D remains ambiguous. Trimming took 7 bases from V and 8 from J, leaving 17 bases between them. The germline CDR1 and CDR2 sequences are LNHDA and SQIVND (reference sequence). The length of the CDR3 is 13 residues. The CDR3, as DNA: TGTGCCAGTACCCTTACGTCCTGGAGCGGCTACACCTTC. This encodes CASTLTSWSGYTF.

The rearrangement links TRBV7-3 to TRBJ2-3; no firm D call. Germline CDR1 reads SGHTA; CDR2 reads FQGTGA. The CDR3 is 13 amino acids. V lost 3 bases and J 4 bases, leaving 8 bases between the germline ends. The CDR3 loop is CASSFVRADTQYF. Written as DNA, the CDR3 is TGTGCCAGCAGCTTTGTTCGGGCAGATACGCAGTATTTT.

The rearrangement uses TRBV19 and TRBJ1-5, with 10 bases lining up with TRBD1. The length of the CDR3 is 19 residues. The germline V gene has CDR1 LNHDA and CDR2 SQIVND (reference sequence). The V segment lost 5 bases and the J segment 3 bases; nucleotides outside the gene matches: 16. CDR3 residues: CASSQGTGTGDFLNQPQHF. For the CDR3, the DNA is TGTGCCAGTAGTCAAGGAACCGGGACAGGGGACTTCCTCAATCAGCCCCAGCATTTT.

The rearrangement links TRBV19 to TRBJ2-1; 8 bases align to TRBD1. From germline, CDR1 is LNHDA and CDR2 SQIVND (reference sequence). Unmatched junction bases numbered 11, after V lost 6 bases and J lost 7 bases. The CDR3 is 15 amino acids. The CDR3 loop reads CASRKRQGNWNEQFF. As DNA, the CDR3 is TGTGCCAGTAGGAAAAGACAGGGGAACTGGAATGAGCAGTTCTTC.

The V gene is TRBV7-3, the J gene TRBJ2-3; 7 bases align to TRBD2. Germline CDR1 is SGHTA and CDR2 is FQGTGA. The CDR3 has 15 residues. V lost 8 bases, J lost 4 bases, and 12 bases stayed unmatched. This chain's CDR3 is CASALSAGVADTQYF. The CDR3 coding sequence is TGTGCCAGCGCTCTTTCGGCGGGGGTGGCAGATACGCAGTATTTT. The whole variable domain, filled in from reference TRBV7-3 and TRBJ2-3, reads GAGVSQTPSNKVTEKGKYVELRCDPISGHTALYWYRQSLGQGPEFLIYFQGTGAADDSGLPNDRFFAVRPEGSVSTLKIQRTERGDSAVYLCASALSAGVADTQYFGPGTRLTVL.

In its sample, this clone was seen a few times. The V call is TRBV18, the J call TRBJ2-7; TRBD2 agrees at 7 bases. V was pared by 1 base and J by 0 bases, with 6 bases of the junction left unmatched. Germline values: CDR1 KGHSH, CDR2 LQKENI. This CDR3 is 16 amino acids long. CDR3 residues: CASSPRQAGTSYEQYF. The CDR3 coding sequence is TGTGCCAGCTCACCACGTCAAGCGGGGACCTCCTACGAGCAGTACTTC.

The chain recombines TRBV5-1 with TRBJ2-5; D might be TRBD1 (5 bases). The CDR3 sequence is 16 residues long. CDR1 and CDR2 from the germline V gene are SGHRS and YFSETQ. Trimming cost V 4 bases and J 2 bases, with 18 bases left between them. Here the CDR3 DNA reads TGCGCCAGCAGCCTCCAGGGCGCCTTTAGACAAGAGACCCAGTACTTC. Amino acids: CASSLQGAFRQETQYF.

The chain combines TRBV7-8 with TRBJ2-7; D not certain. The germline V and J ends were trimmed by 1 base and 4 bases, with 5 bases remaining between them. The CDR3 extends over 12 amino acids. Germline assignment: CDR1 SGHVS and CDR2 FQNEAQ. CDR3 sequence reads: CASSLVGYEQYF. The CDR3 DNA reads TGTGCCAGCAGCTTAGTGGGGTACGAGCAGTACTTC.

This sequence joins TRBV4-1 and TRBJ1-5, with D tentatively TRBD1 (5 bases). Trimming took 3 bases from V and 6 from J, leaving 24 bases between them. The CDR3 sequence is 18 residues long. The V gene's germline CDR1 is MGHRA and CDR2 YSYEKL. CDR3 in DNA: TGCGCCAGCAGCCAGGCACCGGGACTAACCTCCGGCACTCAGCCCCAGCATTTT. It translates to CASSQAPGLTSGTQPQHF.

The genes are TRBV2 and TRBJ2-7, with D unresolved. Between the trimmed V and J ends, which lost 5 bases and 10 bases, there was a span of 15 bases. Germline V gene data show CDR1 as SNHLY and CDR2 as FYNNEI. The CDR3 has 12 amino acids. CDR3 region: CASSNHLASQYF. The CDR3 DNA is TGTGCCAGCAGTAATCATCTGGCTAGTCAGTACTTC.

J is TRBJ2-4 and V is TRBV19; weak D call: TRBD2 (5 bases). V lost 0 bases and J lost 15, with 18 bases in between. Germline V gene sequence: CDR1 LNHDA, CDR2 SQIVND (reference sequence). This CDR3 spans 14 amino acids. CDR3 sequence (DNA): TGTGCCAGTAGTATAGATGAGGGTCGAGTGGTTCTGTACTTC. Translated: CASSIDEGRVVLYF.

The chain combines TRBV6-5 with TRBJ2-2; 7 positions match TRBD2. The CDR3 is 13 residues long. Germline lookup yields CDR1 MNHEY and CDR2 SVGAGI. The V gene end was trimmed by 6 bases and the J gene end by 7 bases; junction bases not matched to a gene: 5. The CDR3 is CASSGRIIGELFF. For the CDR3, the DNA is TGTGCCAGCAGCGGGAGGATTATCGGGGAGCTGTTTTTT.

The chain joins TRBV27 to TRBJ2-7; either TRBD1 or TRBD2 may supply D (5 bases each). This CDR3 contains 14 residues. V gave up 6 bases and J gave up 1 base, with 13 bases separating them. From germline, CDR1 is MNHEY and CDR2 SMNVEV (reference sequence). The CDR3 DNA is TGTGCCAGCAGACTCCGGGACCGTTCCTACGAGCAGTACTTC. Translating it yields CASRLRDRSYEQYF.

The chain is built from TRBV5-1 and TRBJ2-7; the D is unclear. Germline CDR1 reads SGHRS; CDR2 reads YFSETQ. The germline V and J ends were trimmed by 4 bases and 2 bases, with 10 bases remaining between them. The CDR3 runs to 13 residues. The CDR3 loop is CASSPHFPYEQYF. The CDR3 nucleotides are TGCGCCAGCAGCCCACACTTCCCCTACGAGCAGTACTTC.

This sequence joins TRBV7-9 and TRBJ2-7, with D possibly being TRBD2 (6 bases). This CDR3 region has 14 residues. Germline loops: CDR1 SEHNR, CDR2 FQNEAQ (reference sequence). The V end was cut by 5 bases, the J end by 0 bases, with 11 bases between. CDR3: CASSPRRDSYEQYF. As DNA, the CDR3 is TGTGCCAGCAGCCCCCGGCGGGACTCCTACGAGCAGTACTTC.

The chain has TRBV5-1 and TRBJ2-7; D call uncertain. Trimming pared 4 bases from V and 3 bases from J, leaving 17 bases between. Germline V CDR1 and CDR2: SGHRS, YFSETQ. This CDR3 comprises 15 residues. The CDR3 sequence: CASSPTGSTDYEQYF. The CDR3 region has the DNA TGCGCCAGCAGCCCCACCGGGTCCACGGACTACGAGCAGTACTTC.

The gene calls are TRBV5-1 and TRBJ2-6; 7 bases line up with TRBD1. CDR1 and CDR2 from the germline V gene are SGHRS and YFSETQ. The CDR3 has 16 amino acids. Trimming at V came to 4 bases and at J to 2 bases, leaving 6 bases not matched to a gene. The CDR3 region is CASSPTTGTGANVLTF. CDR3 nucleotides: TGCGCCAGCAGCCCAACGACAGGGACTGGGGCCAACGTCCTGACTTTC.

The chain joins TRBV28 to TRBJ2-7; a weak D match, TRBD1 (6 bases). The V gene lost 4 bases and the J gene lost 4 bases, with 8 bases spanning the gap. In germline, CDR1 is MDHEN, CDR2 SYDVKM. CDR3 length equals 12 residues. The CDR3 nucleotides read TGTGCCAGCAGTTCCGGACAGTACGAGCAGTACTTC. Residues: CASSSGQYEQYF.

This chain connects TRBV19 to TRBJ1-5; 10 nucleotides align to TRBD1. The germline gives CDR1 LNHDA, CDR2 SQIVND (reference sequence). This CDR3 has 14 residues. The ends lost 4 bases at V and 7 bases at J; junction bases unmatched: 4. CDR3 DNA: TGTGCCAGTAGTAGACAGGGGGCCTGGCAGCCCCAGCATTTT. It specifies CASSRQGAWQPQHF.

V and J are TRBV6-6 and TRBJ2-5, with D uncertain. The CDR3 length is 13 residues. Germline CDR1 reads MNHNY; CDR2 reads SVGAGI (reference sequence). V gave up 6 bases and J gave up 5 bases, with 13 bases separating them. The CDR3, as DNA: TGTGCCAGCAGACTCCTAGATTCTGAGACCCAGTACTTC. This codes for CASRLLDSETQYF.

CDR3 sequence reads: CASRTGTTGELFF. CDR3 nucleotides: TGTGCCAGCCGGACAGGGACCACCGGGGAGCTGTTTTTT. The rearrangement uses TRBV7-3 and TRBJ2-2; 8 bases are shared with TRBD1. Germline V gene lookup returns CDR1 SGHTA and CDR2 FQGTGA. Losses at the gene ends were 8 bases for V and 4 bases for J; bases not matched to a gene: 3. This CDR3 has 13 amino acids.

The chain is built from TRBV30 and TRBJ1-1; TRBD1 is a possible D gene (6 bases). Germline CDR1 GTSNPN, CDR2 SVGIG (reference sequence). V was shortened by 0 bases and J by 10 bases, with 15 bases between the two germline ends. The CDR3 consists of 13 residues. The CDR3 coding sequence is TGTGCCTGGAGTGTACAGGGCGGCGTAGGAGCTTTCTTT. It yields the protein CAWSVQGGVGAFF.

The count of this clone is one. The chain combines TRBV28 with TRBJ1-2; D call uncertain. The CDR3 is 12 residues long. V lost 8 bases and J 7 bases, leaving 14 bases between the germline ends. The germline gives CDR1 MDHEN, CDR2 SYDVKM. The CDR3 sequence is CASLSSKGGYTF. CDR3 coding DNA: TGTGCCAGCCTGTCTTCGAAGGGTGGCTACACCTTC.

The V gene is TRBV2, the J gene TRBJ1-5; 7 bases agree with TRBD1. The V segment lost 2 bases and the J segment 4 bases; nucleotides outside the gene matches: 8. This CDR3 has 16 residues. CDR1 is SNHLY, CDR2 FYNNEI, per germline. CDR3 nucleotide sequence: TGTGCCAGCAGTGAAATTTTAGGGGGCGCGAATCAGCCCCAGCATTTT. Translating it yields CASSEILGGANQPQHF.

The rearrangement uses TRBV28 and TRBJ1-4, with TRBD1 as a possible D gene (5 bases). The CDR3 consists of 16 residues. In germline, CDR1 is MDHEN, CDR2 SYDVKM. Deletions cut 4 bases from V and 0 bases from J, with 12 bases between. CDR3 residues: CASSYLRGTTNEKLFF. CDR3 nucleotide sequence: TGTGCCAGCAGTTACCTTCGGGGGACAACTAATGAAAAACTGTTTTTT.